This T cell receptor (beta chain) was retrieved from a study of control samples from healthy donors and cancer patients (dated by TCRdb to the early 2020s). The germline V gene supplies CDR1 MGHRA and CDR2 YSYEKL. V is reduced by 5 bases and J by 4 bases, leaving a spacing of 14 bases between them. Spanning cysteine to phenylalanine, the CDR3 consists of 14 amino acids. The read is trimmed to its CDR3 DNA, 42 bases read in frame from base 1. Preparation of the library involved the immunoSEQ multiplex PCR assay. In its TCRdb copy, this immuneACCESS table keeps in-frame sequences only and misses some clones. Where compared with another copy, unresolved V genes explain less than half of these, and the others have no known cause. In this sample the table shows some 410,000 clones, approximately 90% of which occur a single time. The ten largest clones capture 6% to 7% of the sample. A remark on this clone: The clone's antigen remains unknown. Base quality data are lacking; no much larger clone is found one base away.

This TCR derives from a man aged 35-49 years with head and neck cancer. The rearranged segments are TRBV4-1 and TRBJ1-2, with no confidently assigned D gene. Sequencing used PBMCs. The nucleotide sequence is TGCGCCAGCAGCGCGGGCATGGCACTCTATGGCTACACCTTC. This translates into CASSAGMALYGYTF.